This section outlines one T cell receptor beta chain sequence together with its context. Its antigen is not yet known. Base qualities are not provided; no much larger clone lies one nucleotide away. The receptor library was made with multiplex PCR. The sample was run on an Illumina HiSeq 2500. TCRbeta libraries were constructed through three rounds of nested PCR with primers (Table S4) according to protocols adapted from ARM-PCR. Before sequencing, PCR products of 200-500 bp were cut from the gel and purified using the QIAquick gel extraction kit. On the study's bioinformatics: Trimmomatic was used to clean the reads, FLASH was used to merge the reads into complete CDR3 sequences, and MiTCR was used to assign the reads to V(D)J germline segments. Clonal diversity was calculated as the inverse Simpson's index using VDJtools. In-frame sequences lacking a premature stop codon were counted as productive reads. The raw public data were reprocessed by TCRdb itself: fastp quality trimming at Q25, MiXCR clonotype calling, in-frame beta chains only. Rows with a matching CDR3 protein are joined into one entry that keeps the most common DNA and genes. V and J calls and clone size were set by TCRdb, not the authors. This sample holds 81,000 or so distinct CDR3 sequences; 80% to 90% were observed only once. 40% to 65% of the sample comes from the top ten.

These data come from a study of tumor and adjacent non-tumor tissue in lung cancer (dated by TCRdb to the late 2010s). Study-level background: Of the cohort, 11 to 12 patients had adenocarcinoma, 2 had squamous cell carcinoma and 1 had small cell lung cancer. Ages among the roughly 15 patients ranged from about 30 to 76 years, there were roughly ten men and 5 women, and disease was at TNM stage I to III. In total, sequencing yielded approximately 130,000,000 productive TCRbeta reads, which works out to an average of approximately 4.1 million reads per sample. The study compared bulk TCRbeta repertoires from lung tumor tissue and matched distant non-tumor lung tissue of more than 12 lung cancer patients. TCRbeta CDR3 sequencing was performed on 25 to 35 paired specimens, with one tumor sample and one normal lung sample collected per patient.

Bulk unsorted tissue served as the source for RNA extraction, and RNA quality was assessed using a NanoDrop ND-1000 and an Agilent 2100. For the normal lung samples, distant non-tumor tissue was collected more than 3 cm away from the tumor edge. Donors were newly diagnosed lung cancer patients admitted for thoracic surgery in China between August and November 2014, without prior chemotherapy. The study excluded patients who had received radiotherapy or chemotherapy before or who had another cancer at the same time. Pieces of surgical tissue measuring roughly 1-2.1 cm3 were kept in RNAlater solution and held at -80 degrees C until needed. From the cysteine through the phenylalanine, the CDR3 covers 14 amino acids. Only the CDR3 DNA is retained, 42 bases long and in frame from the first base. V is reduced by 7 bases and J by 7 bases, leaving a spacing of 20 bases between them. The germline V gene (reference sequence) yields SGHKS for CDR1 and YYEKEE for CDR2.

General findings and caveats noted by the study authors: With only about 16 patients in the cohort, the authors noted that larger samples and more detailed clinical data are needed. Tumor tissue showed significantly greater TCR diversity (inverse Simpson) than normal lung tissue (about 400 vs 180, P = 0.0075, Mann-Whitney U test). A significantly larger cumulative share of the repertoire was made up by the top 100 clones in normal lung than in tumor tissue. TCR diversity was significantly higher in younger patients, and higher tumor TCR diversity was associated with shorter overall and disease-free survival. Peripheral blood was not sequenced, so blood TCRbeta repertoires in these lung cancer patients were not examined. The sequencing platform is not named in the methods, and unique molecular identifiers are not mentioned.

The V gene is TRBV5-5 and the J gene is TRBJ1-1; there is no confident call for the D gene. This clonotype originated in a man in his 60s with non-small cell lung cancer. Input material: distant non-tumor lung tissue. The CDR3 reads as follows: CASLTGPLNSEAFF. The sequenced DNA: TGTGCCAGCCTCACCGGGCCCCTGAATAGTGAAGCTTTCTTT.